This T cell receptor (beta chain) stems from a study of technical replicates of blood from a few donors. This clone occurred a few times. With 8 bases removed from V and 8 bases from J, the gap between germline ends came to 12 bases. The CDR3 loop spans 11 amino acids. The germline V gene encodes CDR1 LNHDA and CDR2 SQIVND (reference sequence). Using immunoSEQ multiplex PCR, the repertoire was profiled, and TCRdb retains in-frame clones only, with some absent. The table lists about 88,000 clones, 85% to 95% of them singletons. The specimen sequenced was T cells isolated from PBMCs. The J gene is TRBJ1-1, the V gene TRBV19; D might be TRBD1 (5 bases). This sequence originates from a human donor in good health. CDR3 in amino acids: CASLEGREAFF. In nucleotides, the CDR3 is TGTGCCAGTTTAGAGGGGAGGGAAGCTTTCTTT.